This T cell receptor beta chain was captured by sequencing in a study of STAT5B mutations in CD4+ large granular lymphocyte leukemia. Overall study: The CDR3 'QG' motif was associated with a particular HLA allele among healthy donors.

The assay was run at survey level. Here immunoSEQ multiplex PCR was the method, and the copy in TCRdb shows in-frame clones only, minus some. The table includes roughly 36,000 clones, 70% to 90% detected once. This clone was observed a single time. Germline assignment: CDR1 KGHSH and CDR2 LQKENI. V was clipped by 2 bases and J by 3 bases; unmatched bases: 13. This CDR3 is built from 18 residues. The source material was CD4+ T cells from blood buffy coats. The TCR originated in a human donor in good health. The rearrangement joins TRBV18 to TRBJ1-3; 7 bases fit TRBD1. CDR3 in amino acids: CASSPMGLDRANGNTIYF. The CDR3 DNA reads TGTGCCAGCTCACCAATGGGGCTCGACAGGGCGAATGGAAACACCATATATTTT.